This T cell receptor (beta chain) was recorded in a study of T cell repertoires in cytomegalovirus infection. In the study overall: Evidence of both CMV infection and a matching HLA type came from public TCR beta signatures.

Germline values: CDR1 MNHEY, CDR2 SVGEGT. The CDR3 loop spans 16 amino acids. V lost 2 bases and J lost 3, with 14 bases in between. TCRdb used MiXCR to reprocess the reads, holding one entry per CDR3 protein. Counted here are approximately 200,000 distinct CDR3 sequences, roughly 30% occurring once; the ten biggest clones make up 30% to 35%. The sequenced material came from PBMCs. This clonotype was obtained from a human donor in good health (CMV status not recorded). Some clones in this sample may be carry-over from other donors' samples. The chain uses TRBV6-2 or TRBV6-3 and TRBJ2-4; a weak D match, TRBD1 (6 bases). The CDR3 loop is CASSYHTGSVKNIQYF. The DNA for the CDR3 is TGTGCCAGCAGTTACCACACAGGGTCCGTCAAAAACATTCAGTACTTC.